A single sample gave rise to the 17 T cell receptor beta chains below, sequenced in a study of T cell responses to AZD1222 COVID-19 vaccine. Clones were read by immunoSEQ multiplex PCR, and TCRdb kept only the in-frame ones, dropping some. The sample yields 100,000 to 140,000 clones, about 93% seen once. The sample here was peripheral blood, taken 28 days after the second AZD1222 dose. These receptors came from an adult who received the AZD1222 COVID-19 vaccine.

V and J are TRBV5-1 and TRBJ1-1; D possibly corresponds to TRBD1 (5 bases). V was clipped by 5 bases and J by 4 bases, with 12 bases between them. Germline V gene lookup returns CDR1 SGHRS and CDR2 YFSETQ. This CDR3 spans 13 amino acids. The CDR3 DNA reads as TGCGCCAGCAGACTTCCAGGGTCCACTGAAGCTTTCTTT. It is translated as CASRLPGSTEAFF. The full variable domain, completed using reference TRBV5-1 and TRBJ1-1, is KAGVTQTPRYLIKTRGQQVTLSCSPISGHRSVSWYQQTPGQGLQFLFEYFSETQRNKGNFPGRFSGRQFSNSRSEMNVSTLELGDSALYLCASRLPGSTEAFFGQGTRLTVV.

J is TRBJ2-7 and V is TRBV6-5; 7 bases fit TRBD1. Trimming took 5 bases from V and 0 from J; bases not matched to a gene: 4. Germline CDR1 and CDR2: MNHEY and SVGAGI. This CDR3 is built from 14 residues. The CDR3 here is CASSRQGSSYEQYF. Here the CDR3 DNA reads TGTGCCAGCAGTAGACAGGGCAGCTCCTACGAGCAGTACTTC.

The chain employs TRBV11-2 and TRBJ1-1, with D perhaps matching TRBD1 (5 bases). With 0 bases removed from V and 4 bases from J, the gap between germline ends came to 9 bases. CDR3 length: 14 amino acids. Germline V gene sequence: CDR1 SGHAT, CDR2 FQNNGV. The CDR3 DNA is TGTGCCAGCAGCTTAGACCGGGGGGGCACTGAAGCTTTCTTT. Its translation: CASSLDRGGTEAFF.

The chain couples TRBV30 to TRBJ1-6; TRBD1 might be the D (5 bases). The CDR3 contains 14 residues. Per the germline V gene, CDR1 is GTSNPN and CDR2 is SVGIG (reference sequence). The V end lost 4 bases, the J end lost 5 bases, and 12 bases lay between the germline ends. CDR3 nucleotide sequence: TGTGCCTGGACGAGGGTGGGGCATAATTCACCCCTCCACTTT. Translated, it gives CAWTRVGHNSPLHF. Full variable domain (missing parts from reference TRBV30 and TRBJ1-6): SQTIHQWPATLVQPVGSPLSLECTVEGTSNPNLYWYRQAAGRGLQLLFYSVGIGQISSEVPQNLSASRPQDRQFILSSKKLLLSDSGFYLCAWTRVGHNSPLHFGNGTRLTVT.

The rearrangement links TRBV5-6 to TRBJ2-1; TRBD2 matches 11 bases. V lost 2 bases and J lost 4; bases outside the gene matches: 8. The CDR3 runs to 17 residues. The V gene's germline CDR1 is SGHDT and CDR2 YYEEEE. The CDR3 DNA follows: TGTGCCAGCAGCTTAGGACTAGCGGGCGGGGTTTACAATGAGCAGTTCTTC. This sequence encodes CASSLGLAGGVYNEQFF.

The chain carries TRBV6-4 and TRBJ1-2; D may be TRBD1 (5 bases). Germline V gives CDR1 MRHNA, CDR2 SNTAGT. Trimming cost V 0 bases and J 6 bases, with 29 bases left between them. This CDR3 spans 20 amino acids. The CDR3 spells CASSDSALKFSRATLHGYTF. As DNA, the CDR3 is TGTGCCAGCAGTGACTCGGCACTGAAATTCTCCAGGGCCACTCTCCATGGCTACACCTTC.

The chain couples TRBV13 to TRBJ2-7, with 12 bases aligning to TRBD2. Per germline, CDR1 PRHDT and CDR2 FYEKMQ (reference sequence). This CDR3 is built from 15 residues. V shed 4 bases, J shed 4 bases, and the junction held 5 bases outside the gene matches. CDR3 DNA: TGTGCCAGCAGCTCGTTGACTAGCGGGAGTTACGAGCAGTACTTC. Translated, it gives CASSSLTSGSYEQYF.

This clone showed up just a few times. The rearrangement links TRBV19 to TRBJ2-1; 10 bases are shared with TRBD2. This CDR3 is built from 15 residues. Germline CDR1 LNHDA, CDR2 SQIVND (reference sequence). With V trimmed by 5 bases and J by 10 bases, 11 bases remained unmatched. In DNA, the CDR3 is TGTGCCAGTAGTTCGCTAAGCGGGGGGGCGGACGAGCAGTTCTTC. Residues: CASSSLSGGADEQFF.

The V gene is TRBV9, the J gene TRBJ1-2, with a possible D match to TRBD1 (5 bases). Trimming removed 3 bases from V and 8 bases from J, with 14 bases in between. The CDR3 length is 13 residues. CDR1 and CDR2 (germline): SGDLS, YYNGEE. CDR3 in DNA: TGTGCCAGCAGCGGAGCTCAGGGTTGGGGCTACACCTTC. Its protein is CASSGAQGWGYTF.

This clone was detected a few times. The chain links TRBV6-2 or TRBV6-3 to TRBJ2-5; either TRBD1 or TRBD2 may supply D (5 bases each). This CDR3 comprises 14 residues. Germline V gene sequence: CDR1 MNHEY, CDR2 SVGEGT. Trimming cost V 3 bases and J 5 bases, with 13 bases left between them. The CDR3 loop is CASSYNPEGETQYF. The CDR3 DNA reads as TGTGCCAGCAGTTATAATCCCGAGGGGGAGACCCAGTACTTC.

The V and J genes are TRBV5-4 and TRBJ1-1; D not certain. Trimming pared 2 bases from V and 1 base from J, leaving 3 bases between. The germline CDR1 and CDR2 sequences are SGHNT and YYREEE (reference sequence). The CDR3 spans 12 residues. The CDR3 spells CASSFPNTEAFF. The CDR3 DNA reads as TGTGCCAGCAGCTTCCCGAACACTGAAGCTTTCTTT.

The chain combines TRBV5-1 with TRBJ1-3; D may be TRBD1 (5 bases). The length of the CDR3 is 16 residues. The germline gives CDR1 SGHRS, CDR2 YFSETQ. The V gene lost 3 bases and the J gene lost 0 bases, with 13 bases spanning the gap. The CDR3 is CASSSEGPFSGNTIYF. The DNA for the CDR3 is TGCGCCAGCAGCTCGGAGGGGCCATTCTCTGGAAACACCATATATTTT.

This clone has only one observation. V usage is TRBV6-4 and J usage is TRBJ2-1, with D perhaps given as TRBD1 or TRBD2 (6 bases each). This CDR3 contains 14 residues. V lost 9 bases to trimming and J lost 4 bases, with 16 bases between them. In germline, CDR1 is MRHNA, CDR2 SNTAGT. The CDR3 is CARATGTPYNEQFF. Written as DNA, the CDR3 is TGTGCCAGGGCAACAGGGACTCCTTACAATGAGCAGTTCTTC.

The J gene is TRBJ1-2, the V gene TRBV7-9, with D uncertain. V lost 5 bases and J 5 bases, leaving 9 bases between the germline ends. The germline V gene has CDR1 SEHNR and CDR2 FQNEAQ (reference sequence). There are 12 residues in the CDR3. CDR3 amino acids: CASSPEVYGYTF. CDR3 in DNA: TGTGCCAGCAGCCCCGAGGTTTATGGCTACACCTTC.

The rearrangement links TRBV5-1 to TRBJ2-1; 8 bases align to TRBD2. This CDR3 contains 16 residues. Germline V lookup: CDR1 SGHRS, CDR2 YFSETQ. The trim removed 4 bases at V and 0 bases at J, leaving 6 bases unmatched. The CDR3 DNA sequence: TGCGCCAGCAGCCCGGGGGGGGCCTACTCCTACAATGAGCAGTTCTTC. Translating it yields CASSPGGAYSYNEQFF.

This chain uses TRBV7-2 with TRBJ1-1; 8 nucleotides align to TRBD1. J was trimmed by 1 base and V by 5 bases; bases with no gene match: 3. CDR1 is SGHTA and CDR2 is FQGNSA in the germline V gene. The CDR3 has 14 amino acids. The CDR3 loop is CASSLGQGNTEAFF. Here the CDR3 DNA reads TGTGCCAGCAGCCTAGGACAGGGGAACACTGAAGCTTTCTTT. Full variable domain (remainder filled in from reference TRBV7-2 and TRBJ1-1): GAGVSQSPSNKVTEKGKDVELRCDPISGHTALYWYRQSLGQGLEFLIYFQGNSAPDKSGLPSDRFSAERTGGSVSTLTIQRTQQEDSAVYLCASSLGQGNTEAFFGQGTRLTVV.

The chain combines TRBV7-2 with TRBJ2-7; D is undetermined. The germline V gene has CDR1 SGHTA and CDR2 FQGNSA. Between the trimmed V and J ends, which lost 5 bases and 2 bases, there was a span of 13 bases. The CDR3 is 14 residues long. The CDR3 coding sequence is TGTGCCAGCAGCCCCCGGGCTGGAACCTACGAGCAGTACTTC. Protein product: CASSPRAGTYEQYF.